The 3 T cell receptor beta chains given below trace back to one sample, sequenced in a study of cytomegalovirus exposure and HLA in healthy donors. Some clones are missing from TCRdb's copy, which holds only in-frame ones; the method was immunoSEQ multiplex PCR. The sample lists more than 120,000 clones, around 87% occurring once. Sequenced: PBMCs. Every receptor here comes from a man aged 18-30 years in good health and CMV-seropositive.

The rearrangement links TRBV27 to TRBJ2-7; D not resolved. Germline CDR1 reads MNHEY; CDR2 reads SMNVEV (reference sequence). V dropped 0 bases and J dropped 0 bases, with 6 bases sitting between them. The CDR3 has 14 amino acids. CDR3 nucleotides: TGTGCCAGCAGTTTATCCCGGAGCTCCTACGAGCAGTACTTC. Translation gives CASSLSRSSYEQYF.

The chain carries TRBV4-1 and TRBJ1-1; a weak D match, TRBD1 (5 bases). Trimming stripped 8 bases from V and 4 bases from J, with 23 bases between. In germline, CDR1 is MGHRA, CDR2 YSYEKL. The CDR3 totals 16 residues. In nucleotides, the CDR3 is TGCGCCAGCGGGGGGGGTGGCCGAGTTCGTGGCACTGAAGCTTTCTTT. Its translation is CASGGGGRVRGTEAFF.

The gene calls are TRBV6-5 and TRBJ1-2; weak D call: TRBD1 (6 bases). Germline CDR1 MNHEY, CDR2 SVGAGI. The ends were cut back, 6 bases at V and 6 bases at J, with 20 bases in the middle. This CDR3 contains 15 residues. CDR3 coding DNA: TGTGCCAGCAGCTACCGTCCTTACCACAGGGATGGCTACACCTTC. It specifies CASSYRPYHRDGYTF.